This TCR beta chain was documented in a study of response to subunit inactivated influenza vaccine. TCRdb re-derived calls from the RT-PCR reads in MiXCR, one entry per CDR3 protein. The table includes a few hundred thousand distinct CDR3 sequences, approximately 21% detected once. Concerning this clonotype: Antigen unknown.

Whole-study results and caveats: With each seasonal influenza vaccination, the authors suggested, few new T cells are recruited.

The sample consisted of PBMCs from blood, taken around 22 months after vaccination. The origin of this receptor is a man between 50 and 69 years old who received an inactivated influenza vaccine.

The CDR3 nucleotides read TGTGCCAGTAGTATGAGCCTCGGCTCCTACGAGCAGTACTTC. Its translation is CASSMSLGSYEQYF. J is TRBJ2-7 and V is TRBV19; no clear D gene. Germline values: CDR1 LNHDA, CDR2 SQIVND (reference sequence). The CDR3 covers 14 residues. Deletions cut 3 bases from V and 0 bases from J, with 9 bases between.